Below, 24 T cell receptor beta chains from the same sample are listed, as sequenced in a study of vaccination and CD4 T cells after COVID-19. For these receptors, no antigen is known. The Oncomine TCR Beta short-read assay sequenced DNA from cultured CD4+ T cells. TCRdb called the PCR reads again in MiXCR, with one record for every CDR3 protein. Of about 20,000 distinct CDR3 sequences in the sample, around 60% were seen once. Indicated treatment: roughly ten-day PBMC culture with coronavirus spike peptide pools or control peptides (ViraFEST assay). The material was CD4+ T cells from blood, cultured in vitro, obtained after SARS-CoV-2 vaccination. The receptor set was obtained from a human donor who had recovered from COVID-19.

The V gene is TRBV20-1, the J gene TRBJ1-1; D might be TRBD1 (5 bases). This CDR3 is built from 14 residues. V gave up 1 base and J gave up 2 bases, with 11 bases separating them. From germline, CDR1 is DFQATT and CDR2 SNEGSKA (reference sequence). This CDR3 is CSARGGAGNTEAFF. DNA for the CDR3: TGCAGTGCTAGAGGTGGGGCAGGCAACACTGAAGCTTTCTTT.

This clonotype was observed a few times. The chain combines TRBV5-4 with TRBJ1-5, with TRBD1 matching over 7 bases. The CDR3 consists of 16 residues. CDR1 and CDR2 (germline): SGHNT, YYREEE (reference sequence). Losses at the gene ends were 3 bases for V and 6 bases for J; bases not matched to a gene: 12. CDR3 coding DNA: TGTGCCAGCAGCTCCAACGACAGGGCACCCCGTCAGCCCCAGCATTTT. Its translation is CASSSNDRAPRQPQHF.

A few counts support this clonotype. The chain uses TRBV20-1 and TRBJ2-3; D is ambiguous. CDR1 and CDR2 (germline): DFQATT, SNEGSKA (reference sequence). The V gene lost 0 bases and the J gene lost 1 base, with 5 bases spanning the gap. This CDR3 is built from 13 residues. The CDR3 DNA reads TGCAGTGCTAGAGAGACGGGCACAGATACGCAGTATTTT. It encodes CSARETGTDTQYF.

This chain joins TRBV7-2 and TRBJ1-2; no clear D gene. CDR3 length: 13 amino acids. Trimming left V 2 bases short and J 1 base short, with 5 bases between. Germline-derived CDR1 and CDR2 are SGHTA and FQGNSA. CDR3 coding DNA: TGTGCCAGCAGCTTACTGATTAACTATGGCTACACCTTC. Its translation: CASSLLINYGYTF.

This clonotype was recorded a few times. The chain has TRBV27 and TRBJ1-2; 10 bases fit TRBD1. V was clipped by 7 bases and J by 8 bases; unmatched bases: 13. Germline V gene lookup returns CDR1 MNHEY and CDR2 SMNVEV (reference sequence). This CDR3 is 15 amino acids long. The CDR3 nucleotides are TGTGCCAGCAAAATAAGTCGACAGGGGGCGTTCGGCTACACCTTC. Its protein product is CASKISRQGAFGYTF.

The table lists this clonotype with a few counts. The gene calls are TRBV28 and TRBJ1-3; tentative D call: TRBD1 (6 bases). Per germline, CDR1 MDHEN and CDR2 SYDVKM. The CDR3 is 15 amino acids. V dropped 6 bases and J dropped 6 bases, with 18 bases sitting between them. This CDR3 reads CASSLPAGAVNTIYF. As DNA, the CDR3 is TGTGCCAGCAGCCTGCCGGCGGGGGCCGTAAACACCATATATTTT.

This clonotype was observed a few times. The chain employs TRBV18 and TRBJ1-2, with 7 bases aligning to TRBD1. Per germline, CDR1 KGHSH and CDR2 LQKENI. Trimming took 1 base from V and 8 from J; bases not matched to a gene: 10. CDR3 length: 15 amino acids. CDR3 in DNA: TGTGCCAGCTCACCACTGGACAGGACGGACTGGGGCTACACCTTC. Amino acids: CASSPLDRTDWGYTF.

This CDR3 reads CSALRQGLRGYTF. As DNA, the CDR3 is TGCAGTGCTCTCCGGCAGGGCCTCCGAGGCTACACCTTC. This sequence joins TRBV20-1 and TRBJ1-2; possibly TRBD1 for D (5 bases). Looked up from germline, CDR1 is DFQATT and CDR2 is SNEGSKA (reference sequence). Trimming shortened V by 5 bases and J by 8 bases, and 18 bases separated the two germline ends. The CDR3 spans 13 residues.

This clonotype turned up a few times. The V call is TRBV20-1, the J call TRBJ1-3; D might be TRBD1 (6 bases). The V end lost 5 bases, the J end lost 2 bases, and 19 bases lay between the germline ends. Germline loops: CDR1 DFQATT, CDR2 SNEGSKA (reference sequence). This CDR3 is 16 amino acids long. This chain's CDR3 is CSASPPGGQPGNTIYF. The CDR3 bases are TGCAGTGCTTCACCCCCGGGGGGGCAACCTGGAAACACCATATATTTT.

This clonotype appeared a single time. The chain is built from TRBV15 and TRBJ1-1; 9 bases agree with TRBD1. The V gene end was trimmed by 0 bases and the J gene end by 1 base; junction bases not matched to a gene: 3. The CDR3 totals 16 residues. Germline assignment: CDR1 LNHNV and CDR2 YYDKDF (reference sequence). The CDR3 spells CATSRDMDRGNTEAFF. The CDR3 DNA sequence: TGTGCCACCAGCAGAGATATGGACAGGGGGAACACTGAAGCTTTCTTT.

This chain links TRBV6-1 with TRBJ1-4, with D possibly being TRBD1 (5 bases). V was cut by 6 bases and J by 3 bases, with 14 bases left in between. Germline lookup yields CDR1 MNHNS and CDR2 SASEGT. The CDR3 totals 15 residues. CDR3 in amino acids: CASSDSGRANEKLFF. In nucleotides, the CDR3 is TGTGCCAGCAGCGACAGTGGCAGGGCTAATGAAAAACTGTTTTTT.

J is TRBJ1-5 and V is TRBV2; D is unresolved. The CDR3 is made up of 13 amino acids. Germline CDR1 and CDR2: SNHLY and FYNNEI. V was shortened by 6 bases and J by 4 bases, with 10 bases between the two germline ends. The CDR3 reads CASRTTGNQPQHF. As DNA, the CDR3 is TGTGCCAGCAGGACGACTGGGAATCAGCCCCAGCATTTT.

The chain combines TRBV20-1 with TRBJ2-3; D unclear. Germline lookup yields CDR1 DFQATT and CDR2 SNEGSKA (reference sequence). This CDR3 has 14 residues. V lost 3 bases and J lost 2, with 12 bases in between. For the CDR3, the DNA is TGCAGTGCTAGTCCTCAGCGACTCACAGATACGCAGTATTTT. Translating gives CSASPQRLTDTQYF.

The chain couples TRBV7-2 to TRBJ1-2; the D is unclear. Germline V gene lookup returns CDR1 SGHTA and CDR2 FQGNSA. The CDR3 consists of 15 residues. The V gene lost 5 bases and the J gene lost 6 bases, with 19 bases spanning the gap. The CDR3 DNA reads TGTGCCAGCAGCCTCTCCCGGGGTCAAGGACATGGCTACACCTTC. It translates to CASSLSRGQGHGYTF.

The V gene is TRBV28, the J gene TRBJ2-7, with 13 bases fitting TRBD2. CDR1 is MDHEN, CDR2 SYDVKM, per germline. V was pared by 5 bases and J by 6 bases, with 4 bases of the junction left unmatched. CDR3 size: 14 residues. CDR3 nucleotide sequence: TGTGCCAGCAGTCGGACTAGCGGGAGTTCCGAGCAGTACTTC. Its protein is CASSRTSGSSEQYF.

DNA for the CDR3: TGCGCCAGCAGCAAAGGGGACAGGGGTAATTCACCCCTCCACTTT. Protein: CASSKGDRGNSPLHF. V gene TRBV5-1 combines with J gene TRBJ1-6; 10 bases fit TRBD1. The CDR3 runs 15 residues. V lost 4 bases, J lost 6 bases, and 4 bases stayed unmatched. Germline assignment: CDR1 SGHRS and CDR2 YFSETQ.

This chain connects TRBV5-4 to TRBJ2-5; TRBD1 or TRBD2 may be the D gene (5 bases each). V lost 0 bases to trimming and J lost 2 bases, with 11 bases between them. The CDR3 has 15 residues. Germline loops: CDR1 SGHNT, CDR2 YYREEE (reference sequence). The CDR3 sequence is CASSLVQGGQETQYF. CDR3 DNA: TGTGCCAGCAGCTTGGTTCAGGGCGGGCAAGAGACCCAGTACTTC.

The gene calls are TRBV6-5 and TRBJ1-2; D uncertain. Germline assignment: CDR1 MNHEY and CDR2 SVGAGI. The CDR3 totals 13 residues. V was cut by 0 bases and J by 4 bases, with 6 bases left in between. CDR3 protein: CASSYSAGYGYTF. CDR3 in DNA: TGTGCCAGCAGTTACTCAGCAGGCTATGGCTACACCTTC.

The genes are TRBV20-1 and TRBJ2-2, with D maybe TRBD2 (5 bases). V was shortened by 0 bases and J by 2 bases, with 7 bases between the two germline ends. CDR1 and CDR2 (germline): DFQATT, SNEGSKA (reference sequence). The CDR3 length is 14 residues. CDR3 in amino acids: CSARDGVNTGELFF. The CDR3 DNA reads as TGCAGTGCTAGAGACGGGGTTAACACCGGGGAGCTGTTTTTT.

This chain joins TRBV10-1 and TRBJ2-2, with 8 nucleotides matching TRBD1. This CDR3 contains 13 residues. Germline V gene sequence: CDR1 WNHNN, CDR2 SYGVQD (reference sequence). The ends lost 8 bases at V and 6 bases at J; junction bases unmatched: 5. This CDR3 reads CASGQGRSGELFF. The DNA of the CDR3 is TGCGCCAGCGGACAGGGAAGGTCCGGGGAGCTGTTTTTT.

There are a few counts of this clonotype. An end of the junction differs from the germline gene, which may be a read error. The chain joins TRBV6-5 to TRBJ1-5; D unclear. This CDR3 has 15 residues. CDR1 and CDR2 (germline): MNHEY, SVGAGI. For the CDR3, the DNA is TGTGCCAGCAGTTACTCGAGCAGTAGCGATCAGCCCCAGCATTTT. Amino acids: CASSYSSSSDQPQHF.

J is TRBJ1-2 and V is TRBV28; no clear D gene. The CDR3 consists of 12 residues. The germline CDR1 and CDR2 sequences are MDHEN and SYDVKM. V lost 2 bases to trimming and J lost 6 bases, with 7 bases between them. As DNA, the CDR3 is TGTGCCAGCAGTTTAGCAGGAAATGGCTACACCTTC. Protein product: CASSLAGNGYTF.

The chain couples TRBV20-1 to TRBJ2-3; D is ambiguous. The CDR3 is made up of 12 amino acids. Trimming removed 1 base at V and 6 bases at J, with 8 bases between. Germline V CDR1 and CDR2: DFQATT, SNEGSKA (reference sequence). As DNA, the CDR3 is TGCAGTGCTAGAGCGGCCTCCGATACGCAGTATTTT. Translated, it gives CSARAASDTQYF.

The chain recombines TRBV23-1 with TRBJ1-1; perhaps TRBD1 as D (6 bases). TRBV23-1 is an open reading frame, and its role is uncertain. The CDR3 runs 13 residues. Trimming pared 8 bases from V and 5 bases from J, leaving 15 bases between. The CDR3 protein is CASGRGDKTEAFF. The CDR3 bases are TGCGCCAGCGGAAGGGGGGATAAGACTGAAGCTTTCTTT.